Listed below are T cell receptor beta chains from one sample, sequenced in a study of molecular identifiers for immune sequencing clone quantification. TCRdb re-called the PCR reads with MiXCR, one entry per CDR3 protein. The sample lists roughly 10,000 distinct CDR3 sequences; about a sixth were seen once. Source material: naive CD8+ T cells from blood, with Jurkat cell RNA spiked in. Receptors originate from a human donor in good health. Some libraries in this study had Jurkat cell RNA spiked in. Each CDR3 is given with its conserved first and last residue. A D gene is named only where the DNA matches it firmly. Part of the rows lack a size; the others show once, few, many or a class for expanded clones.

v_gene	abundance	d_gene	j_gene	CDR3nt	CDR3aa
TRBV4-3	.	.	TRBJ1-1	TGCGCCAGCAGCCAAGTTTGTGGGGCAGGGAAAGCTTTCTTT	CASSQVCGAGKAFF
TRBV6-4	medium-sized	.	TRBJ2-4	TGTGCCAGCCCGAAAAAATGGCTAGCCAAAAACATTCAGTACTTC	CASPKKWLAKNIQYF
TRBV4-2	medium-sized	TRBD1	TRBJ1-2	TGTGCCAGCAGCTCCGGGACAGGGGACTTCTATGGCTACACCTTC	CASSSGTGDFYGYTF
TRBV12-3/TRBV12-4	medium-sized	.	TRBJ1-1	TGTGCCAGCAGCCCGACAACTCCTCTGATGGGGCGCTTCTTT	CASSPTTPLMGRFF
TRBV29-1	medium-sized	.	TRBJ2-7	TGCAGCGTTGAAGGCCCGGTTTCCTACGAGCAGTACTTC	CSVEGPVSYEQYF
TRBV12-3/TRBV12-4	many	TRBD2	TRBJ2-1	TGTGCCAGCAGCCCTGAGAATAGCGGGAGTCGGGGTGAGCAGTTCTTC	CASSPENSGSRGEQFF
TRBV19	medium-sized	.	TRBJ2-2	TGTGCCAGTAGTATCTCAGGGGCTAACACCGGGGAGCTGTTTTTT	CASSISGANTGELFF
TRBV5-1	medium-sized	.	TRBJ1-2	TGCGCCAGCAGCCCCGGCGGGCTTAGCTACGGCTACACCTTC	CASSPGGLSYGYTF
TRBV20-1	medium-sized	TRBD1	TRBJ2-7	TGCAGTGCTAGAGATTGGGAAGGACAGGGGGCCTACGAGCAGTACTTC	CSARDWEGQGAYEQYF
TRBV23-1	few	TRBD1	TRBJ1-2	TGCGCCAGCAAAGACAGGGGGGCAGGGCTCTATGGCTACACCTTC	CASKDRGAGLYGYTF
TRBV29-1	.	TRBD2	TRBJ2-3	TGCAGTGTTGATGGCTGGTCTGTCTCTAGCGGGAGGTCGACAGGTACGCAGTATTTT	CSVDGWSVSSGRSTGTQYF
TRBV28	medium-sized	.	TRBJ2-7	TGTGCCAGCAGTCGAAACGAGCAGTACTTC	CASSRNEQYF
TRBV2	few	.	TRBJ1-1	TGTGCCAGCACGGGAGGGATCGACACTGAAGCTTCCTTT	CASTGGIDTEASF
TRBV12-3/TRBV12-4	.	.	TRBJ2-7	TGTGCCAGCAGTTTCGGTGGGATCTCCTACGAGCAGTACTTC	CASSFGGISYEQYF
TRBV2	many	.	TRBJ2-3	TGTGCCAGCAACCTGCCGGCCGTCCCACCCAGCACAGATACGCAGTATTTT	CASNLPAVPPSTDTQYF
TRBV7-9	medium-sized	.	TRBJ1-1	TGTGCCAGCAGCCTCGGACGGTCTGAAGCTTTCTTT	CASSLGRSEAFF
TRBV7-9	many	TRBD2	TRBJ2-7	TGTGCCAGCAGCTTAGTGACTAGCGGGAGCTACGAGCAGTACTTC	CASSLVTSGSYEQYF
TRBV27	medium-sized	TRBD2	TRBJ2-3	TGTGCCAGCAGACCCTTAGCGGGAGCGGGGGCAGATACGCAGTATTTT	CASRPLAGAGADTQYF
TRBV7-9	few	.	TRBJ1-1	TGTGCCAGCAGCTTAGGTTTTGGTCGGGGGCTCGGGAACACTGAAGCTTTCTTT	CASSLGFGRGLGNTEAFF
TRBV7-9	many	.	TRBJ2-7	TGTGCCAGCAGCATGCAAGCCGGCTACGAGCAGTACTTC	CASSMQAGYEQYF
TRBV5-1	medium-sized	.	TRBJ2-5	TGCGCCAGCAGCTTGGATAACGAAGAGACCCAGTACTTC	CASSLDNEETQYF
TRBV7-2	medium-sized	TRBD2	TRBJ2-7	TGTGCCAGCAGGGATACGGGGGGACGCTCCTACGAGCAGTACTTC	CASRDTGGRSYEQYF